The source of this T cell receptor (beta chain) is a study of T cell responses to AZD1222 COVID-19 vaccine. Findings of the study overall: Among the donors, most were white British and more were female, and clonal diversity was possibly underestimated. Nearly half of the spike-specific TCRs reportedly recognize variant regions that carry no mutations.

Details on this clone: The target antigen is unknown.

Libraries were prepared by immunoSEQ multiplex PCR; TCRdb keeps only in-frame clonotypes and omits some of them. The sample records about 200,000 clones, approximately 89% being singletons. The length of the CDR3 is 17 residues. V lost 3 bases and J 0 bases, leaving 18 bases between the germline ends. The germline CDR1 and CDR2 sequences are SGHAT and FQNNGV. This specimen was peripheral blood, taken 28 days after the second AZD1222 dose. This chain joins TRBV11-2 and TRBJ2-7; TRBD2 might be the D (6 bases). This sequence originates from an adult who received the AZD1222 COVID-19 vaccine. Here the CDR3 DNA reads TGTGCCAGCAGCTTCCCTCTCACGGACGGGAGCTCCTACGAGCAGTACTTC. It is translated as CASSFPLTDGSSYEQYF.